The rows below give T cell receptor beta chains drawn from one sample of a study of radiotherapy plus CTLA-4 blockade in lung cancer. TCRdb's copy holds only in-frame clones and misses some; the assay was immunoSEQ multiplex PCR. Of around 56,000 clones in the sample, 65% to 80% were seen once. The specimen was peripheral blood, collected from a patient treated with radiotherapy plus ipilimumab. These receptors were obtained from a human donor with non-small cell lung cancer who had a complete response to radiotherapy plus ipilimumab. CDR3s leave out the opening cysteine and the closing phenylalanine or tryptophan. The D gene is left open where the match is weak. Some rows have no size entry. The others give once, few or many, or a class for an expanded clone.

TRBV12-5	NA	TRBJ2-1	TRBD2	ASGGRGEGYNEQF
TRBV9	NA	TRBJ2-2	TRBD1	ASSVGGTGKTGELF
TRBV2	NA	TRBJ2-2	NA	ASSDWVGGIPNTGELF
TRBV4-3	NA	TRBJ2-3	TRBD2	ASSQQGLAGGWDTDTQY
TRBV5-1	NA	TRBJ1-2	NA	ASSLGAVDPNNYGYT
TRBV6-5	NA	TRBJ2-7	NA	ASSRMRGHYEQY
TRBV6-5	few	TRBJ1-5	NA	ASSYWAGQPQH
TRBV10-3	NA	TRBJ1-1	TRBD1	AISGQGGNTEAF
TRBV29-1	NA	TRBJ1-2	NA	SARTEYGYT
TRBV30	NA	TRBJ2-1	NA	AWSKAGAGEQF
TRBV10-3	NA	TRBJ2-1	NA	AITSEDTARKQF
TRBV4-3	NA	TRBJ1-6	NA	ASSQKGGPSSYNSPLH
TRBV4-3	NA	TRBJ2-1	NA	ASSQDFGSYEQF
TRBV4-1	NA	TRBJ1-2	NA	ASSTTGYGYT
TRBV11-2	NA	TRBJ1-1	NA	ASTPGLGTEAF
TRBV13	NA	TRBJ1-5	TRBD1	ASSLGRGAGQPQH
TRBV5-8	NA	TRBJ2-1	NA	ASSSRGSSYNEQF
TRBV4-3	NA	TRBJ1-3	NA	ASSQGKSSGNTIY
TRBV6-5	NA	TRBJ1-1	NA	ASSYDRTRSTEAF
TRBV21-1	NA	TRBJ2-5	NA	ASSSRRLAGGDKETQY
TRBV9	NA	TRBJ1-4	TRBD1	ASSVGTGGEKLF
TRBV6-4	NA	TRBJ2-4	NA	ASSDSKQPIKNIQY
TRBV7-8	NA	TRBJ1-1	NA	ASSLREGGGLNTEAF
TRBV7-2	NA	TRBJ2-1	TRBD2	ASSPSRTSGLYNEQF
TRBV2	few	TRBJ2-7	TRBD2	ASSVLAGVVGEQY
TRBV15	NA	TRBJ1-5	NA	ATSRAQQPQH
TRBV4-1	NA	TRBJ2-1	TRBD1	ASSPFPGTGTGRSGQF
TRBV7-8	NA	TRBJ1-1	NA	ASSLGGRHLGAF
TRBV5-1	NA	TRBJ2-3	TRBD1	ASGNEGASTDTQY